The source of this T cell receptor beta chain is a study of T cell repertoires in cytomegalovirus infection (dated by TCRdb to between 2018 and 2021). As for the study more broadly: Recently identified HLA-C-restricted CMV epitopes, whose presentation resists viral immunomodulation, were targeted by peptide stimulations together with well-studied HLA-B-restricted epitopes. Donor HLA type was relevant to the analysis, because carriage of CMV infection together with the matching HLA type was indicated by public TCR beta signatures.

The junction carries 12 bases between V and J, which are trimmed by 6 bases and 0 bases respectively. The germline V gene yields MDHEN for CDR1 and SYDVKM for CDR2. Inclusive of the bounding cysteine and phenylalanine, the CDR3 is 15 residues long. CDR3 DNA only is kept here, 45 bases in frame from base 1. This specimen's treatment or condition label, per the study, means: in vitro stimulation with specific CMV peptide epitopes to enrich CMV-specific T cells. Details on this clonotype: Its recognized antigen is unknown. The record has no base qualities; no much larger clone is one base away.

Sequencing relied on an Illumina HiSeq 1500. TCRdb took the public reads, trimmed them with fastp at Q25, ran MiXCR for clone calling and kept in-frame beta chains. Identical CDR3 protein sequences are pooled into one entry, listed with their most common genes and DNA. The sample table shows roughly 990,000 distinct CDR3 sequences, and around 30% are seen once. Clones ranked in the top ten supply over 12% of the sample. The research as a whole found: Carriers of CMV infection plus the relevant HLA type were discriminated by the cumulative frequency of public TCR beta family members in the study cohort and in an independent approximately 350-donor cohort. The ex vivo response was dominated by HLA-C-restricted CMV-specific TCR beta clonotypes, and the single most frequent clonotype in two of eight donors was supplied by these HLA-C-restricted clonotypes.

The material sequenced was cultured CD8+ T cells from PBMCs, taken from culture after CMV antigen stimulation. The chain joins TRBV28 to TRBJ2-1; the D region may be TRBD1 or TRBD2, each matching 5 bases equally. The sequence was collected from a human donor in good health (CMV status not recorded). Some clones in this sample may be carry-over from other donors' samples. Read as DNA, the sequence is TGTGCCAGCAGGAAGGGGACGAGCTCCTACAATGAGCAGTTCTTC. It is translated as CASRKGTSSYNEQFF.